Listed here are 21 T cell receptor beta chains from one sample, sequenced in a study of blood T cell repertoires in COVID-19. Profiling relied on immunoSEQ multiplex PCR, and the TCRdb table lists in-frame clones only, not all of them. The sample lists 120,000 to 150,000 clones, roughly 79% seen once, with approximately 9.2% in the top ten. Material for sequencing was peripheral blood. These receptors came from a human donor with acute or convalescent COVID-19. The donor label of this sample is uncertain.

This chain links TRBV19 with TRBJ1-2; TRBD1 matches 9 bases. Germline CDR1 is LNHDA and CDR2 is SQIVND (reference sequence). The CDR3 runs 14 residues. J lost 8 bases, V lost 9 bases, and 13 bases had no gene match. The CDR3, as DNA: TGTGCCAGCCGACTCCCCGGGACAGGGAAAGGCTACACCTTC. It codes for CASRLPGTGKGYTF.

This clone was recorded many times. V and J are TRBV5-4 and TRBJ2-7; 8 positions agree with TRBD1. CDR3 length: 13 residues. Per germline, CDR1 SGHNT and CDR2 YYREEE (reference sequence). The J segment lost 2 bases and the V segment lost 5 bases, leaving 3 bases of the junction unmatched. The CDR3 reads CASRRQGTYEQYF. The CDR3 region has the DNA TGTGCCAGCAGACGACAGGGGACCTACGAGCAGTACTTC.

J is TRBJ1-5 and V is TRBV11-2; 7 positions agree with TRBD1. V was pared by 5 bases and J by 0 bases, with 7 bases of the junction left unmatched. The CDR3 length is 16 residues. Per the germline V gene, CDR1 is SGHAT and CDR2 is FQNNGV. The DNA of the CDR3 is TGTGCCAGCAGCCTGGGACAGACGTATAGCAATCAGCCCCAGCATTTT. Translated, it gives CASSLGQTYSNQPQHF.

V and J are TRBV15 and TRBJ1-2; a possible D gene is TRBD1 (6 bases). Germline V gene sequence: CDR1 LNHNV, CDR2 YYDKDF (reference sequence). The ends were cut back, 6 bases at V and 0 bases at J, with 8 bases in the middle. The CDR3 has 13 amino acids. This CDR3 is CATSEGANYGYTF. Written as DNA, the CDR3 is TGTGCCACCAGTGAGGGGGCTAACTATGGCTACACCTTC.

This sequence joins TRBV10-1 and TRBJ1-1, with no clear D. Germline V CDR1 and CDR2: WNHNN, SYGVQD (reference sequence). Trimming took off 3 bases at V and 1 base at J, with 6 bases between the two ends. This CDR3 region has 13 residues. The CDR3 reads CASSELRNTEAFF. The CDR3, as DNA: TGCGCCAGCAGTGAACTAAGGAACACTGAAGCTTTCTTT.

V is TRBV6-5 and J is TRBJ2-1; D ambiguous. V dropped 6 bases and J dropped 0 bases, with 6 bases sitting between them. This CDR3 spans 13 amino acids. Germline V CDR1 and CDR2: MNHEY, SVGAGI. CDR3 loop: CASSYRSYNEQFF. The DNA for the CDR3 is TGTGCCAGCAGCTATCGCTCCTACAATGAGCAGTTCTTC.

The chain joins TRBV5-4 to TRBJ2-3; 7 bases match TRBD1. Germline trimming cut 1 base from V and 3 bases from J; bases unmatched to any gene: 8. Germline values: CDR1 SGHNT, CDR2 YYREEE (reference sequence). The CDR3 is made up of 16 amino acids. DNA of the CDR3: TGTGCCAGCAGCTTGAGGGGTGACAGGGTTACAGATACGCAGTATTTT. Protein product: CASSLRGDRVTDTQYF.

The chain couples TRBV19 to TRBJ1-2, with TRBD1 as a possible D gene (5 bases). The germline CDR1 and CDR2 sequences are LNHDA and SQIVND (reference sequence). The CDR3 loop spans 13 amino acids. Trimming removed 4 bases at V and 2 bases at J, with 8 bases between. The CDR3, as DNA: TGTGCCAGTAGTAGGGGGGTGAACTATGGCTACACCTTC. The encoded protein is CASSRGVNYGYTF.

The chain is built from TRBV5-4 and TRBJ2-1; TRBD2 aligns across 8 bases. Trimming removed 2 bases from V and 0 bases from J; junction bases left unmatched: 1. The V gene's germline CDR1 is SGHNT and CDR2 YYREEE (reference sequence). The length of the CDR3 is 15 residues. The CDR3 is CASSFAGGSYNEQFF. CDR3 coding DNA: TGTGCCAGCAGCTTCGCGGGGGGCTCCTACAATGAGCAGTTCTTC.

The CDR3 sequence: CASSHAGTGGGNTIYF. CDR3 DNA sequence: TGTGCCAGCAGCCATGCCGGGACAGGGGGCGGAAACACCATATATTTT. This chain joins TRBV4-2 and TRBJ1-3; 12 bases agree with TRBD1. The V segment lost 3 bases and the J segment 4 bases; nucleotides outside the gene matches: 4. The CDR3 sequence is 16 residues long. From germline, CDR1 is LGHNA and CDR2 YNFKEQ.

The genes are TRBV24-1 and TRBJ2-5; a possible D gene is TRBD2 (6 bases). Trimming pared 5 bases from V and 3 bases from J, leaving 12 bases between. CDR3 length: 14 amino acids. Germline CDR1 is KGHDR and CDR2 is SFDVKD. Here the CDR3 DNA reads TGTGCCACCAGTGCTACCGGGACTGAAGAGACCCAGTACTTC. Translating it yields CATSATGTEETQYF.

The V gene is TRBV7-9, the J gene TRBJ2-2; 8 positions agree with TRBD1. The CDR3 is made up of 17 amino acids. Germline CDR1 reads SEHNR; CDR2 reads FQNEAQ (reference sequence). V lost 1 base and J lost 4; bases outside the gene matches: 8. CDR3 sequence reads: CASSLGQGQVFTGELFF. Written as DNA, the CDR3 is TGTGCCAGCAGCTTAGGGCAGGGACAGGTATTCACCGGGGAGCTGTTTTTT.

The V gene is TRBV6-5, the J gene TRBJ2-7; tentatively, D is TRBD2 (6 bases). Germline CDR1 MNHEY, CDR2 SVGAGI. V lost 7 bases to trimming and J lost 2 bases, with 18 bases between them. This CDR3 contains 15 residues. The DNA for the CDR3 is TGTGCCAGCAACCCCTGGGGGGAAAGCACCTACGAGCAGTACGTC. The encoded protein is CASNPWGESTYEQYV.

J is TRBJ2-1 and V is TRBV24-1, with 7 bases lining up with TRBD1. V gave up 0 bases and J gave up 8 bases; unmatched junction bases: 3. The CDR3 has 14 amino acids. Germline V gives CDR1 KGHDR, CDR2 SFDVKD. For the CDR3, the DNA is TGTGCCACCAGTGATTTGGACAGGGTGGATGAGCAGTTCTTC. It translates to CATSDLDRVDEQFF.

The V call is TRBV29-1, the J call TRBJ2-5, with 7 bases identical to TRBD2. V was pared by 0 bases and J by 4 bases, with 8 bases of the junction left unmatched. CDR3 length: 15 amino acids. The germline V gene encodes CDR1 SQVTM and CDR2 ANQGSEA. CDR3 protein: CSVEDPGTGGETQYF. CDR3 coding DNA: TGCAGCGTTGAAGATCCCGGGACGGGAGGAGAGACCCAGTACTTC.

The CDR3 sequence: CAWTGRGLSGANVLTF. Written as DNA, the CDR3 is TGTGCCTGGACCGGACGAGGACTCTCTGGGGCCAACGTCCTGACTTTC. The J gene is TRBJ2-6, the V gene TRBV30, with D perhaps TRBD2 (5 bases). The germline V gene has CDR1 GTSNPN and CDR2 SVGIG (reference sequence). The ends were cut back, 4 bases at V and 0 bases at J, with 13 bases in the middle. This CDR3 spans 16 amino acids.

The chain joins TRBV10-2 to TRBJ2-7, with TRBD1 matching over 9 bases. CDR1 WSHSY and CDR2 SAAADI come from the germline V gene. The CDR3 consists of 16 residues. After removal of 3 bases from V and 3 bases from J, the junction contained 9 bases not matched to a gene. In nucleotides, the CDR3 is TGCGCCAGCAGTGACGCTACAGGGGGCAGGGGCTACGAGCAGTACGTC. Translation gives CASSDATGGRGYEQYV.

V gene TRBV4-1 combines with J gene TRBJ1-6, with a tentative D call TRBD1 (6 bases). Germline V gene lookup returns CDR1 MGHRA and CDR2 YSYEKL. This CDR3 region has 14 residues. CDR3: CAAGAGTYNSPLHF. The CDR3 DNA follows: TGCGCGGCAGGGGCAGGGACATATAATTCACCCCTCCACTTT.

The rearrangement joins TRBV2 to TRBJ2-7, with D tentatively TRBD2 (5 bases). V lost 6 bases and J 9 bases, leaving 18 bases between the germline ends. CDR1 is SNHLY and CDR2 is FYNNEI in the germline V gene. This CDR3 is 13 amino acids long. The DNA for the CDR3 is TGTGCCAGCAGGGTTGAGCCCGGAGGCTGGCAGTACGTC. Translated, it gives CASRVEPGGWQYV.

Only one count was recorded for this clone. The chain couples TRBV6-5 to TRBJ2-7; no clear D. V was pared by 0 bases and J by 3 bases, with 12 bases between. Per germline, CDR1 MNHEY and CDR2 SVGAGI. The CDR3 runs 15 residues. The CDR3: CASSYSNSLFYEQYF. The CDR3 coding sequence is TGTGCCAGCAGTTACTCGAACAGTCTATTCTACGAGCAGTACTTC.

This chain joins TRBV6-5 and TRBJ2-1, with D tentatively TRBD2 (6 bases). This CDR3 has 15 amino acids. V was trimmed by 5 bases and J by 4 bases, leaving 15 bases between them. Looked up from germline, CDR1 is MNHEY and CDR2 is SVGAGI. CDR3 sequence reads: CASSPAVAEYNEQFF. CDR3 DNA: TGTGCCAGCAGTCCGGCGGTAGCGGAGTACAATGAGCAGTTCTTC.